Sequencing of this TCR beta chain was carried out in a study of T cells after yellow fever vaccination. One entry per CDR3 protein, called by TCRdb with MiXCR from the 5' RACE reads. The sample shows around 250,000 distinct CDR3 sequences, around 7% of them seen only once. The CDR3 totals 14 residues. Germline V gene sequence: CDR1 MNHEY, CDR2 SVGAGI. V gave up 6 bases and J gave up 0 bases, with 11 bases separating them. This clonotype was seen only a few times. The sequence was obtained from a man between 25 and 39 years old who received the YFV17D yellow fever vaccine. Sequences were derived from CD4+ T cells sorted from PBMCs, sampled 15 days after the yellow fever booster vaccination. This sequence joins TRBV6-5 and TRBJ1-1; D not resolved. As DNA, the CDR3 is TGTGCCAGCAGCTTACAGACCATGAACACTGAAGCTTTCTTT. As protein: CASSLQTMNTEAFF.